Listed here are 11 T cell receptor beta chains from one sample, sequenced in a study of T cell responses to AZD1222 COVID-19 vaccine. Assay: immunoSEQ multiplex PCR; the TCRdb copy retains only in-frame clones and omits some. Of 100,000 to 150,000 clones detected, roughly 89% appear once; the ten largest clones hold 0.85% to 1.3%. The material sequenced was peripheral blood, taken 28 days after the second AZD1222 dose. Receptor source: an adult who received the AZD1222 COVID-19 vaccine.

The gene calls are TRBV4-2 and TRBJ2-7; possible D gene TRBD2, 7 bases. V lost 5 bases, J lost 1 base, and 15 bases lay in between. The germline gives CDR1 LGHNA, CDR2 YNFKEQ. The CDR3 sequence is 15 residues long. The CDR3 nucleotides are TGTGCCAGCAGCGCAAGGGGGAGGGTTTCCTACGAGCAGTACTTC. The encoded protein is CASSARGRVSYEQYF.

CDR3 region: CASSYSGAMNTEAFF. CDR3 DNA: TGTGCCAGCAGTTACTCCGGTGCCATGAACACTGAAGCTTTCTTT. The V gene is TRBV6-5, the J gene TRBJ1-1; D is uncertain. Trimming removed 0 bases from V and 0 bases from J, with 8 bases in between. Germline CDR1 reads MNHEY; CDR2 reads SVGAGI. The CDR3 has 15 amino acids.

The rearrangement links TRBV5-1 to TRBJ1-2; tentatively, D is TRBD1 (5 bases). The V end lost 0 bases, the J end lost 4 bases, and 10 bases lay between the germline ends. The germline gives CDR1 SGHRS, CDR2 YFSETQ. The CDR3 runs to 14 residues. This chain's CDR3 is CASSLAGASYGYTF. The CDR3 DNA reads as TGCGCCAGCAGCTTGGCCGGGGCCAGCTATGGCTACACCTTC.

The J gene is TRBJ1-6, the V gene TRBV30, with TRBD1 as a possible D gene (5 bases). From germline, CDR1 is GTSNPN and CDR2 SVGIG (reference sequence). There are 13 residues in the CDR3. The ends were cut back, 4 bases at V and 7 bases at J, with 11 bases in the middle. The CDR3 is CAWKTVTNSPLHF. CDR3 DNA sequence: TGTGCCTGGAAGACAGTTACCAATTCACCCCTCCACTTT.

The chain links TRBV28 to TRBJ2-6; 9 bases are a match to TRBD1. Germline V gene lookup returns CDR1 MDHEN and CDR2 SYDVKM. Trimming at V came to 5 bases and at J to 1 base, leaving 9 bases not matched to a gene. CDR3 size: 18 residues. CDR3 region: CASSGGTGKASGANVLTF. The CDR3 DNA reads as TGTGCCAGCAGTGGGGGGACAGGGAAAGCTTCTGGGGCCAACGTCCTGACTTTC.

The CDR3 region is CASMLAGASTDTQYF. CDR3 DNA: TGTGCCAGCATGTTAGCGGGAGCTAGCACAGATACGCAGTATTTT. The J gene is TRBJ2-3, the V gene TRBV28, with TRBD2 identical over 9 bases. CDR1 and CDR2 from the germline V gene are MDHEN and SYDVKM. V was clipped by 7 bases and J by 0 bases; unmatched bases: 5. The CDR3 runs 15 residues.

The V and J genes are TRBV9 and TRBJ2-7; D uncertain. The ends were cut back, 2 bases at V and 2 bases at J, with 8 bases in the middle. The CDR3 runs 13 residues. Germline V gene data show CDR1 as SGDLS and CDR2 as YYNGEE. The DNA for the CDR3 is TGTGCCAGCAGCGTCCTCCCCGCCTACGAGCAGTACTTC. It codes for CASSVLPAYEQYF. The complete variable domain, with remaining parts taken from reference TRBV9 and TRBJ2-7, reads DSGVTQTPKHLITATGQRVTLRCSPRSGDLSVYWYQQSLDQGLQFLIQYYNGEERAKGNILERFSAQQFPDLHSELNLSSLELGDSALYFCASSVLPAYEQYFGPGTRLTVT.

This clone came up once. The chain combines TRBV27 with TRBJ1-2; 11 nucleotides agree with TRBD1. The CDR3 spans 16 residues. Germline V gene sequence: CDR1 MNHEY, CDR2 SMNVEV (reference sequence). V lost 5 bases and J lost 2; bases outside the gene matches: 7. This chain's CDR3 is CASSPSWTGGNYGYTF. The DNA for the CDR3 is TGTGCCAGCAGTCCCTCATGGACAGGGGGCAACTATGGCTACACCTTC.

The V call is TRBV12-2, the J call TRBJ2-1. TRBV12-2 is deemed a pseudogene. This CDR3 has 16 residues. CDR3 sequence reads: CASRWKARKIYNEQFF. For the CDR3, the DNA is TGTGCAAGTCGCTGGAAGGCCAGAAAGATCTACAATGAGCAGTTCTTC.

This clone has just one count. The gene calls are TRBV7-2 and TRBJ2-7; 13 positions agree with TRBD2. V trimming: 0 bases; J trimming: 2 bases; junction bases outside the gene matches: 4. This CDR3 contains 17 residues. Germline CDR1 reads SGHTA; CDR2 reads FQGNSA. CDR3 coding DNA: TGTGCCAGCAGCTTAGCCGGACTAGCGGGGGACCCCTACGAGCAGTACTTC. This codes for CASSLAGLAGDPYEQYF. Supplemented by reference TRBV7-2 and TRBJ2-7, the full variable domain reads GAGVSQSPSNKVTEKGKDVELRCDPISGHTALYWYRQSLGQGLEFLIYFQGNSAPDKSGLPSDRFSAERTGGSVSTLTIQRTQQEDSAVYLCASSLAGLAGDPYEQYFGPGTRLTVT.

This chain joins TRBV6-2 or TRBV6-3 and TRBJ1-5, with TRBD1 matching 8 bases. The V gene's germline CDR1 is MNHEY and CDR2 SVGEGT. The CDR3 covers 16 residues. V shed 2 bases and J 6 bases; nucleotides not matched to a gene: 9. CDR3 amino acids: CASSYPDRGRRQPQHF. The CDR3 nucleotides are TGTGCCAGCAGTTACCCCGACAGGGGTAGGCGTCAGCCCCAGCATTTT.